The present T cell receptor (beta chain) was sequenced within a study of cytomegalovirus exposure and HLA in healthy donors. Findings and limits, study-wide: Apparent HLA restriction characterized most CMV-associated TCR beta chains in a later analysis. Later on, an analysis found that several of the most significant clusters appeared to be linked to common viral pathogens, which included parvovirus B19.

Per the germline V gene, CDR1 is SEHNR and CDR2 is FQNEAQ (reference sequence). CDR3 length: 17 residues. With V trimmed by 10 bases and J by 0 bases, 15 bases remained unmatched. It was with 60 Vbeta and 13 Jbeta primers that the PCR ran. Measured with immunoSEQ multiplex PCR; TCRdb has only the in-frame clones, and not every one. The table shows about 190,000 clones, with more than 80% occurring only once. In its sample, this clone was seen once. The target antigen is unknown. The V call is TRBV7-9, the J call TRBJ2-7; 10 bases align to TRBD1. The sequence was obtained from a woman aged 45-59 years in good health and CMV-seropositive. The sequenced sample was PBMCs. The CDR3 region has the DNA TGTGCCAACAGACCGGGACAGGGGATCGACTACTCCTACGAGCAGTACTTC. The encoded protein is CANRPGQGIDYSYEQYF.